A selection of T cell receptor beta chains follows, all from one sample in a study of beta chain features in type 1 diabetes. The table came from immunoSEQ multiplex PCR; TCRdb's copy has only in-frame clones and leaves some out. Of 150,000 or so clones listed, 9.2% are singletons. The sample was central memory CD4+ T cells from blood. The source is a man aged 18 to 30 in good health. CDR3s include the opening cysteine and the closing phenylalanine or tryptophan. A D gene is named only where the DNA matches it firmly. Expanded clones get a size class; other rows say once, few or many, or leave the size out.

j_call: TRBJ2-4
clone_size: NA
d_call: NA
v_call: TRBV30
cdr3_nt: TGTGCCTGGACCGTCTGGGGCGTAAACATTCAGTACTTC
cdr3_aa: CAWTVWGVNIQYF

j_call: TRBJ2-7
clone_size: few
d_call: NA
v_call: TRBV9
cdr3_nt: TGTGCCAGCAGCCCTCACCAGGGACACTCCTACGAGCAGTACTTC
cdr3_aa: CASSPHQGHSYEQYF

j_call: TRBJ2-7
clone_size: few
d_call: NA
v_call: TRBV2
cdr3_nt: TGTGCCAGCAGCGTAGCCTACGAGCAGTACTTC
cdr3_aa: CASSVAYEQYF

j_call: TRBJ2-1
clone_size: few
d_call: NA
v_call: TRBV11-2
cdr3_nt: TGTGCCAGCACCCCATCGACGGGCTCCTACAATGAGCAGTTCTTC
cdr3_aa: CASTPSTGSYNEQFF

j_call: TRBJ1-5
clone_size: many
d_call: NA
v_call: TRBV4-2
cdr3_nt: TGTGCCAGCAGCCAAGGAACAGATGATCAGCCCCAGCATTTT
cdr3_aa: CASSQGTDDQPQHF

j_call: TRBJ1-1
clone_size: few
d_call: NA
v_call: TRBV20-1
cdr3_nt: TGCAGTGCCTACCACAGTACTGAAGCTTTCTTT
cdr3_aa: CSAYHSTEAFF

j_call: TRBJ2-3
clone_size: few
d_call: NA
v_call: TRBV4-1
cdr3_nt: TGCGCCAGCAGCCAAGACAGACAGACAGATACGCAGTATTTT
cdr3_aa: CASSQDRQTDTQYF

j_call: TRBJ1-2
clone_size: few
d_call: NA
v_call: TRBV18
cdr3_nt: TGTGCCAGCTCACCACAGGGGGCTAACTATGGCTACACCTTC
cdr3_aa: CASSPQGANYGYTF

j_call: TRBJ1-2
clone_size: few
d_call: NA
v_call: TRBV30
cdr3_nt: TGTGCCTGGACTACAGGAAACTATGGCTACACCTTC
cdr3_aa: CAWTTGNYGYTF

j_call: TRBJ1-2
clone_size: NA
d_call: NA
v_call: TRBV7-2
cdr3_nt: TGTGCCAGCAGCTTTAGGGGATCGTATGGCTACACCTTC
cdr3_aa: CASSFRGSYGYTF

j_call: TRBJ2-4
clone_size: NA
d_call: NA
v_call: TRBV19
cdr3_nt: TGTGCCAGTAGCCTGAGCCAGGGTAGGACAAACATTCAGTACTTC
cdr3_aa: CASSLSQGRTNIQYF

j_call: TRBJ1-6
clone_size: few
d_call: TRBD1
v_call: TRBV7-2
cdr3_nt: TGTGCCAGCAGCTTAGCGGACAGGGGACCCCTCCACTTT
cdr3_aa: CASSLADRGPLHF

j_call: TRBJ1-2
clone_size: few
d_call: NA
v_call: TRBV18
cdr3_nt: TGTGCCAGCTCACAGGGACACGACAATGGCTACACCTTC
cdr3_aa: CASSQGHDNGYTF

j_call: TRBJ1-6
clone_size: NA
d_call: NA
v_call: TRBV25-1
cdr3_nt: TGTGCCAGCAGTCCCGTGGGGGGCTATAATTCACCCCTCCACTTT
cdr3_aa: CASSPVGGYNSPLHF

j_call: TRBJ1-6
clone_size: NA
d_call: NA
v_call: TRBV7-9
cdr3_nt: TGTGCCAGCAGCTTAGCGCGGGACCTATCGCCCCTCCACTTT
cdr3_aa: CASSLARDLSPLHF

j_call: TRBJ2-3
clone_size: NA
d_call: TRBD2
v_call: TRBV5-1
cdr3_nt: TGCGCCAGCAGTTCCCCAGGGAGGGGCACAGATACGCAGTATTTT
cdr3_aa: CASSSPGRGTDTQYF

j_call: TRBJ1-5
clone_size: once
d_call: TRBD1
v_call: TRBV9
cdr3_nt: TGTGCCAGCAGCAAAGGGACCGGGACAGGGGATAGCAATCAGCCCCAGCATTTT
cdr3_aa: CASSKGTGTGDSNQPQHF

j_call: TRBJ2-1
clone_size: few
d_call: TRBD2
v_call: TRBV18
cdr3_nt: TGTGCCAGCTCACCACCGTCGACTAGCGGGGGGAATGAGCAGTTCTTC
cdr3_aa: CASSPPSTSGGNEQFF

j_call: TRBJ1-2
clone_size: few
d_call: TRBD1
v_call: TRBV7-2
cdr3_nt: TGTGCCAGCAGTCCGAGGACAGGGGCTAACTATGGCTACACCTTC
cdr3_aa: CASSPRTGANYGYTF

j_call: TRBJ2-7
clone_size: few
d_call: NA
v_call: TRBV7-2
cdr3_nt: TGTGCCAGCAGCTCTTACAGGGCGAGCGAGCAGTACTTC
cdr3_aa: CASSSYRASEQYF

j_call: TRBJ1-5
clone_size: NA
d_call: NA
v_call: TRBV6-5
cdr3_nt: TGTGCCAGCAGTTACTCCGGACAGAAAGGTCAGCCCCAGCATTTT
cdr3_aa: CASSYSGQKGQPQHF

j_call: TRBJ2-7
clone_size: NA
d_call: TRBD1
v_call: TRBV28
cdr3_nt: TGTGCCAGCAGTCTGCCGGGACAGGGGTACGAGCAGTACTTC
cdr3_aa: CASSLPGQGYEQYF